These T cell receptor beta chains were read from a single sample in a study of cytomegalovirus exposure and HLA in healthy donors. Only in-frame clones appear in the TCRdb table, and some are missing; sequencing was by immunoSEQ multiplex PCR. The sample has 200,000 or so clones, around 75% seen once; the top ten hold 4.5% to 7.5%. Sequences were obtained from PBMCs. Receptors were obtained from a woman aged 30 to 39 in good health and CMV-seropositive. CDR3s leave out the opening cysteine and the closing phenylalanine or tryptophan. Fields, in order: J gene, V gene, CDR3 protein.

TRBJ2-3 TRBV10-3 AISESLATDTQY
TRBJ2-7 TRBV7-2 ASALGRERTYEQY
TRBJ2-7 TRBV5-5 ASSLAYEQY
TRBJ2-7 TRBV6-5 ASSRGYEQY
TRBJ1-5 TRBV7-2 ASSPGQGYSYQPQH
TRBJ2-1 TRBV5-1 ASSGGLAVYNEQF
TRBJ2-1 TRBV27 ASSPRSSYNEQF
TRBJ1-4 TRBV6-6 ASSYFLDKELF
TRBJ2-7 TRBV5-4 ASSLKSSHEQY
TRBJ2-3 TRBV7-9 SSSPPTWALGGGTDTQY
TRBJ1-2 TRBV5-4 ASSLGSGYYYGYT
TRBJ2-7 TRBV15 ATSSSDRGHYEQY
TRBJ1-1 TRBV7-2 ASSLRGQGQAF
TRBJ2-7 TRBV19 ASSVREGRDEQY
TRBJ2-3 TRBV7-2 ASTTAGTGWTDTQY
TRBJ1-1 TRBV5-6 ASSLERGWNTEAF
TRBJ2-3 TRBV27 ASSSPGHSFPDTQY
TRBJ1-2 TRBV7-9 SSSLWAGQGTVPWSYT
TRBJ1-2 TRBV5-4 ASSPVGGANGYT
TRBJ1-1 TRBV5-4 ASSPGQGGLAF
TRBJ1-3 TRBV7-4 ASSSRTDTGTLSGNTIY
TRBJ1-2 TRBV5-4 ASSTRQNYGYT
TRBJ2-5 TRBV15 ATSRGGEQY
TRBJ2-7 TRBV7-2 ASSLSAGYYEQY
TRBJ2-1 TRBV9 ASSETSGGANEQF
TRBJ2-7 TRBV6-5 ASRQTGGFGQY
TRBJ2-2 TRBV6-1 ASSVQGKIITGELF
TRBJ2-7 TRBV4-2 ASSRNFDSPGEQY
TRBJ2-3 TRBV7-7 ASSGGRLASDTQY
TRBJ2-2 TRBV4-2 ASSQEAGLTGELF
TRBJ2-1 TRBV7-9 ASSFDIPLDNEQF
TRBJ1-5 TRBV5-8 ASSWPGQGRNQPQH
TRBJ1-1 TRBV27 ASSRGGEAF
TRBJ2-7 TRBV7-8 ASSYGAGYEQY
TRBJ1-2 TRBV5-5 ASSRPGTGDGYT
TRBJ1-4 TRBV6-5 ASSYGEEGMELF
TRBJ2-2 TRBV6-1 ASNGLGELF
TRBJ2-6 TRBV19 ASRTSQGSGANVLT
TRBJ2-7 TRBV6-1 ASSGSGGHEQY
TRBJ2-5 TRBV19 ASSSPTGLETQY
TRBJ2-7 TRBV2 ASSPTLGLAGHRWQY
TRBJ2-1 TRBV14 ASSHDRGRGQF
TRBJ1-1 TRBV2 ASSEAQGDTEAF
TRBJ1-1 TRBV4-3 ASSQDSTGFEAF
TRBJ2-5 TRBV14 ASSQDRWQETQY
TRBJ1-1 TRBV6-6 ASSAPGQGITEAF
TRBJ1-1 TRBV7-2 ASSPVQGALETEAF
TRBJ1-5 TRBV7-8 ASSLGPGANQPQH
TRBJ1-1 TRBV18 ASSPVMNTEAF
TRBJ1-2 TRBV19 ASTEGQLGYGYT
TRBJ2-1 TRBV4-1 ASSLGQGNEQF
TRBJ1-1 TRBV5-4 ASSPDGGGRGEAF
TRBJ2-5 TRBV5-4 ASSSYQGTQY
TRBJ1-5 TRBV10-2 ASSSTANQPQH
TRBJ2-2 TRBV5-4 ASRGQNTGELF
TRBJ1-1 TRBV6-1 ATRQVYTEAF
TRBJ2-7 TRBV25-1 ASGRQGWTYEQY
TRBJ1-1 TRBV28 ASSLNRDPEAF
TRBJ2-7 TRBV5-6 ASSPLGLADYEQY
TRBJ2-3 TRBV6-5 ASSYDPRQGTDTQY